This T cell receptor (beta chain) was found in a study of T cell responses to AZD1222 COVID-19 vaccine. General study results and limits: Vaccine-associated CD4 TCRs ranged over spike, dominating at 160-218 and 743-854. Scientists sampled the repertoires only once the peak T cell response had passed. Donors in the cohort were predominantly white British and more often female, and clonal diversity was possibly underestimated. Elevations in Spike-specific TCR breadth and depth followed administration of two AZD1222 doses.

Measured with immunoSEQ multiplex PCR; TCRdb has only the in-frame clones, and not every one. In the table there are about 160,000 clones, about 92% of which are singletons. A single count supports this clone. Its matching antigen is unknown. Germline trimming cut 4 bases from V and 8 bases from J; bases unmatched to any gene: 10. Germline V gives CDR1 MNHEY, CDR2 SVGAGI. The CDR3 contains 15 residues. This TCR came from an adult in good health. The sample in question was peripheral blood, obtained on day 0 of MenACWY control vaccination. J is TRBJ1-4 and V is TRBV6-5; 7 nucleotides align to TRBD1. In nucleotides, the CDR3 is TGTGCCAGCAGTTCCCACAGGGGACTTTGGGAAAAACTGTTTTTT. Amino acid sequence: CASSSHRGLWEKLFF.